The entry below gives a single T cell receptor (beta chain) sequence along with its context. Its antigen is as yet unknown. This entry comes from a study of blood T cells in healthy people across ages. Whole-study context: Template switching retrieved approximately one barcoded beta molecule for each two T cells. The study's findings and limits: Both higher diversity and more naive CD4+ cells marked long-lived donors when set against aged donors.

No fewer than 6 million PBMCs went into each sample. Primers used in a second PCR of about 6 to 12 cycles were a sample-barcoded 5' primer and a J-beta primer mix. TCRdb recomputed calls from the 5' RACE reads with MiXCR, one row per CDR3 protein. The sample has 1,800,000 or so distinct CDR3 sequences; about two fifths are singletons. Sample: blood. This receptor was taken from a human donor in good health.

The CDR3 is CASSQDFGPLPWHTQYF. CDR3 coding DNA: TGCGCCAGCAGCCAAGATTTCGGGCCTCTTCCATGGCATACGCAGTATTTT. The chain links TRBV4-3 to TRBJ2-3; D call uncertain. The CDR3 sequence is 17 residues long. With 0 bases removed from V and 7 bases from J, the gap between germline ends came to 20 bases. The V gene's germline CDR1 is LGHNA and CDR2 YSLEER.